This T cell receptor beta chain derives from a study of cytomegalovirus exposure and HLA in healthy donors. This clone was counted a single time. CDR1 is MDHEN, CDR2 SYDVKM, per germline. Trimming removed 7 bases from V and 5 bases from J, with 18 bases in between. The CDR3 totals 15 residues. The PCR was carried out with 60 Vbeta primers and 13 Jbeta primers. Assay: immunoSEQ multiplex PCR; the TCRdb copy retains only in-frame clones and omits some. The repertoire holds tens of thousands of clones, about two thirds seen once, with around 9.7% in the top ten. The J gene is TRBJ2-1, the V gene TRBV28; no clear D. Sample: PBMCs. The origin of this receptor is a woman between 50 and 59 years old in good health and CMV-seropositive. The DNA of the CDR3 is TGTGCCAGCACATGGTCAGGTGGATGGAACAATGAGCAGTTCTTC. Amino acid sequence: CASTWSGGWNNEQFF.